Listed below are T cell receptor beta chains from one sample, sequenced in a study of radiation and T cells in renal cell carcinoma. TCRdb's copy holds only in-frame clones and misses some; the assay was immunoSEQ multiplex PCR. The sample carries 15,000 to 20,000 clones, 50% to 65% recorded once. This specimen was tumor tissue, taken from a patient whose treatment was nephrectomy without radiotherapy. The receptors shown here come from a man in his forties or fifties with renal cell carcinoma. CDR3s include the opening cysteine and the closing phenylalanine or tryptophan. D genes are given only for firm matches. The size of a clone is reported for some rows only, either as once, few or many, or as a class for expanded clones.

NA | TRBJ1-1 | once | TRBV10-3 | CAISSGGTEAFF | TGTGCCATCAGTTCAGGTGGGACTGAAGCTTTCTTT
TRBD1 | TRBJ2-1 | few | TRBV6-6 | CASSYAGTGANEQFF | TGTGCCAGCAGTTACGCCGGGACAGGCGCGAATGAGCAGTTCTTC
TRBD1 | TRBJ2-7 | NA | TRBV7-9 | CASSPGQYEQYF | TGTGCCAGCAGCCCGGGACAGTACGAGCAGTACTTC
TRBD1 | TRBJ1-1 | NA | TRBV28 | CASSFAPGQGGAFF | TGTGCCAGCAGTTTTGCCCCGGGACAGGGGGGCGCTTTCTTT
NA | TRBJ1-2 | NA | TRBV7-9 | CASRLRGAKEDTF | TGTGCCAGCAGGTTGAGGGGAGCCAAGGAGGACACCTTC
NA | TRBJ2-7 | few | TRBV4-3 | CASSQDGNRLNEQYF | TGCGCCAGCAGCCAAGATGGGAATAGGCTAAACGAGCAGTACTTC
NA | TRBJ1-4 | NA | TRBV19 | CASSPTGATNEKLFF | TGTGCCAGTAGCCCCACGGGGGCAACTAATGAAAAACTGTTTTTT
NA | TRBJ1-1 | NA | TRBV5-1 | CASKTPLGDEAFF | TGCGCCAGCAAAACCCCCCTTGGGGATGAAGCTTTCTTT
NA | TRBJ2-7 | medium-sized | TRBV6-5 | CASSYPGSYEQYF | TGTGCCAGCAGTTACCCAGGGAGCTACGAGCAGTACTTC
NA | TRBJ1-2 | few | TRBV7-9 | CASSLGYQGSGGYTF | TGTGCCAGCAGCTTGGGGTATCAGGGGTCGGGTGGCTACACCTTC
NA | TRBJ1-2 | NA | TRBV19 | CASSIAGPNYGYTF | TGTGCCAGTAGTATAGCAGGCCCTAACTATGGCTACACCTTC
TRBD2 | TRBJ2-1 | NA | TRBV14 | CASSDPNRFAGVDEQFF | TGTGCCAGCAGCGACCCGAACCGTTTTGCGGGGGTGGATGAGCAGTTCTTC
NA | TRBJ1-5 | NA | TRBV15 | CATSRERGIQPQHF | TGTGCCACCAGCAGAGAGAGGGGTATTCAGCCCCAGCATTTT
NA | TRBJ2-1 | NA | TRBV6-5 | CASSYLYEQFF | TGTGCCAGCAGTTACCTCTATGAGCAGTTCTTC
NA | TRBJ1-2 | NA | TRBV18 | CASSPETDYGYTF | TGTGCCAGCTCACCAGAAACCGATTATGGCTACACCTTC
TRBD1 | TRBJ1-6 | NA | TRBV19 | CASSKPGQGARDSPLHF | TGTGCCAGTAGTAAACCGGGACAGGGGGCGAGGGATTCACCCCTCCACTTT
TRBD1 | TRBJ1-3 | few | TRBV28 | CASRVPGGGNTIYF | TGTGCCAGCAGAGTACCAGGGGGTGGAAACACCATATATTTT
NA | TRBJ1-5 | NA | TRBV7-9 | CASSPPWGGNQPQHF | TGTGCCAGCAGCCCACCCTGGGGGGGAAATCAGCCCCAGCATTTT
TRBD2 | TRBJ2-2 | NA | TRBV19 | CASVPGLAGATGELFF | TGTGCCAGTGTCCCGGGACTAGCGGGGGCCACCGGGGAGCTGTTTTTT
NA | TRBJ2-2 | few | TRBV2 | CASRGPAGELFF | TGTGCCAGCAGGGGGCCGGCCGGGGAGCTGTTTTTT
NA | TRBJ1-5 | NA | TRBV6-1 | CASSESPGGGNQPQHF | TGTGCCAGCAGTGAATCCCCAGGTGGCGGCAATCAGCCCCAGCATTTT
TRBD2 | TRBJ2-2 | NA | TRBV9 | CASSVSGGGNTGELFF | TGTGCCAGCAGCGTCTCGGGGGGAGGGAACACCGGGGAGCTGTTTTTT
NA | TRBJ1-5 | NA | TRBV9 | CASSVAGHQPQHF | TGTGCCAGCAGCGTAGCAGGGCATCAGCCCCAGCATTTT
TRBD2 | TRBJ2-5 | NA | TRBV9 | CASSPQVTASGGLQETQYF | TGTGCCAGCAGCCCTCAAGTCACGGCGAGCGGGGGGCTACAAGAGACCCAGTACTTC
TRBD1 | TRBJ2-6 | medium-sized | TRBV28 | CASRTAPGTGPNRANVLTF | TGTGCCAGCAGAACCGCCCCCGGGACAGGGCCTAATAGGGCCAACGTCCTGACTTTC
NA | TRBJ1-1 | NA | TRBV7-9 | CASSFSGWGAFF | TGTGCCAGCAGCTTTTCAGGGTGGGGAGCTTTCTTT